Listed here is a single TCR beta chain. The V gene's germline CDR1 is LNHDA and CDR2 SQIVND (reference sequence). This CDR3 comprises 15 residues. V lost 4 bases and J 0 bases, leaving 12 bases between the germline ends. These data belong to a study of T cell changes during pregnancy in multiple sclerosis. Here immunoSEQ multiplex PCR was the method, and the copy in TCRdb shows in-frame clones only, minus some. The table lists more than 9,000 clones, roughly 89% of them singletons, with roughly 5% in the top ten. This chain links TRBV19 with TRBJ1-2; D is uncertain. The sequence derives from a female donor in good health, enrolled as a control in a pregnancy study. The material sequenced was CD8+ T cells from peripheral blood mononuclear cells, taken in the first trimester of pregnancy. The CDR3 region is CASSTQITTNYGYTF. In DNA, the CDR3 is TGTGCCAGTAGTACTCAGATCACCACTAACTATGGCTACACCTTC.